The rows below give T cell receptor beta chains drawn from one sample of a study of shared clonotypes between healthy human individuals. Data came from immunoSEQ multiplex PCR; TCRdb stores just in-frame clones and leaves some out. Seen here are over a million clones, approximately 98% observed once, and the top ten hold roughly 0.45%. Sequences were obtained from naive CD4+ T cells sorted from blood. These TCRs come from a man aged 30 to 45 in good health. Each CDR3 is given with its conserved first and last residue. Each record gives: CDR3 protein, CDR3 DNA, clone size, J gene, CDR3 length, D gene, V gene. D genes are given only for firm matches. The listing skips clone size in some rows; elsewhere it reads once, few, many or a size class.

CAVVAGGVDTQYF,TGTGCCGTGGTAGCGGGAGGGGTAGATACGCAGTATTTT,.,TRBJ2-3,13,TRBD2,TRBV6-1
CASSPRSGADTQYF,TGTGCCAGCAGCCCCCGGAGCGGGGCAGATACGCAGTATTTT,.,TRBJ2-3,14,TRBD2,TRBV9
CASNSDGSRTDTQYF,TGTGCCAGCAACAGTGACGGGAGTCGCACAGATACGCAGTATTTT,.,TRBJ2-3,15,.,TRBV9
CAWISGGARGREQFF,TGTGCCTGGATTTCGGGGGGAGCCCGGGGAAGGGAGCAGTTCTTC,.,TRBJ2-1,15,TRBD2,TRBV30
CASSLVGLAANEQFF,TGCGCCAGCAGCTTGGTGGGACTAGCGGCAAATGAGCAGTTCTTC,.,TRBJ2-1,15,TRBD2,TRBV5-1
CASSRREGVYEQYF,TGTGCCAGCAGCCGACGGGAGGGTGTCTACGAGCAGTACTTC,.,TRBJ2-7,14,TRBD2,TRBV5-5
CASRTWTEANYGYTF,TGTGCCAGCAGGACTTGGACGGAAGCTAACTATGGCTACACCTTC,.,TRBJ1-2,15,.,TRBV28
CASSWTSGSYEQYF,TGTGCCAGCAGCTGGACTAGCGGCTCCTACGAGCAGTACTTC,.,TRBJ2-7,14,TRBD2,TRBV27
CASHTGQDGYTF,TGTGCCAGCCACACAGGTCAGGATGGCTACACCTTC,.,TRBJ1-2,12,.,TRBV6-1
CAIRETSGSSGNTIYF,TGTGCCATCAGAGAGACTTCTGGGTCCTCTGGAAACACCATATATTTT,once,TRBJ1-3,16,.,TRBV10-3
CASSSADSMNTEAFF,TGTGCCAGCAGCTCCGCCGACAGCATGAACACTGAAGCTTTCTTT,.,TRBJ1-1,15,.,TRBV7-9
CASSSLAGLAKNIQYF,TGCGCCAGCAGTTCACTAGCGGGCTTAGCCAAAAACATTCAGTACTTC,.,TRBJ2-4,16,TRBD2,TRBV5-1
CASSVDGRGSYNEQFF,TGTGCCAGCAGCGTAGACGGACGGGGCTCCTACAATGAGCAGTTCTTC,once,TRBJ2-1,16,.,TRBV9
CASRLATDTQYF,TGCGCCAGCAGACTAGCAACAGATACGCAGTATTTT,.,TRBJ2-3,12,.,TRBV5-1
CASSPPPSGGNQPQHF,TGTGCCAGCAGCCCCCCACCGTCCGGCGGCAATCAGCCCCAGCATTTT,.,TRBJ1-5,16,.,TRBV9
CASSSGTSGSYEQYF,TGCGCCAGCAGTTCCGGGACTAGCGGGAGCTACGAGCAGTACTTC,.,TRBJ2-7,15,TRBD2,TRBV5-1
CAGGLSGRDSTQYF,TGTGCCGGGGGGCTTAGCGGGAGGGATAGTACGCAGTATTTT,once,TRBJ2-3,14,TRBD2,TRBV7-2
CASSWRGDHEQFF,TGTGCCAGCAGCTGGAGGGGGGACCATGAGCAGTTCTTC,.,TRBJ2-1,13,.,TRBV5-4
CASSAPQGNTEAFF,TGTGCCAGCAGTGCGCCCCAGGGGAACACTGAAGCTTTCTTT,.,TRBJ1-1,14,.,TRBV28
CASSLGTGASQPQHF,TGTGCCAGCAGCTTGGGGACAGGGGCCTCTCAGCCCCAGCATTTT,.,TRBJ1-5,15,TRBD1,TRBV5-6
CASNKPSGSNEQYF,TGTGCCAGCAATAAGCCTAGCGGGAGCAACGAGCAGTACTTC,.,TRBJ2-7,14,TRBD2,TRBV28
CASSPLRSGMASYEQYF,TGTGCCAGCTCACCACTCCGTTCTGGGATGGCCTCCTACGAGCAGTACTTC,.,TRBJ2-7,17,.,TRBV18
CASSPPGLAVQETQYF,TGCGCCAGCAGCCCTCCGGGACTAGCGGTCCAAGAGACCCAGTACTTC,.,TRBJ2-5,16,TRBD2,TRBV4-1
CASSPLQGSSGEKLFF,TGTGCCAGCTCACCCTTACAGGGAAGCAGCGGCGAAAAACTGTTTTTT,.,TRBJ1-4,16,.,TRBV18
CATSRDRKGRGYENEQFF,TGTGCCACCAGCAGAGACAGGAAGGGGAGGGGGTATGAAAATGAGCAGTTCTTC,.,TRBJ2-1,18,.,TRBV15
CASSQYRDRVTYNEQFF,TGTGCCAGCAGTCAATACCGGGACAGGGTCACCTACAATGAGCAGTTCTTC,.,TRBJ2-1,17,TRBD1,TRBV28
CASSLGKGSGSQDTQYF,TGTGCCAGCAGCTTAGGTAAAGGTAGCGGGAGCCAGGATACGCAGTATTTT,.,TRBJ2-3,17,TRBD2,TRBV11-3
CASSYSIASGSHEQYF,TGTGCCAGCAGTTACTCGATCGCTAGCGGGAGCCACGAGCAGTACTTC,.,TRBJ2-7,16,TRBD2,TRBV6-5
CASREAGGPGGEQFF,TGTGCCAGCAGGGAAGCGGGAGGGCCGGGCGGTGAGCAGTTCTTC,.,TRBJ2-1,15,TRBD2,TRBV6-1
CASSISNSEQFF,TGTGCCAGTAGTATCTCAAATAGCGAGCAGTTCTTC,.,TRBJ2-1,12,.,TRBV19
CASSIGGTLRVNEQFF,TGTGCCAGTAGTATCGGCGGGACCCTAAGGGTCAATGAGCAGTTCTTC,.,TRBJ2-1,16,.,TRBV19
CASRSLFGRYEQYF,TGTGCCAGCAGATCCCTATTTGGGAGGTACGAGCAGTACTTC,.,TRBJ2-7,14,.,TRBV11-2
CASTDHGRGSYGYTF,TGTGCCAGCACCGACCACGGGCGGGGGAGCTATGGCTACACCTTC,.,TRBJ1-2,15,.,TRBV6-1
CASSEPGTSGDEQFF,TGTGCCAGCAGTGAACCGGGGACTAGTGGCGATGAGCAGTTCTTC,.,TRBJ2-1,15,TRBD2,TRBV25-1
CASSVAGSGNTIYF,TGTGCCAGCAGCGTAGCCGGATCTGGAAACACCATATATTTT,.,TRBJ1-3,14,.,TRBV9
CASSLVVVDETQYF,TGTGCCAGCAGCTTGGTTGTAGTTGATGAGACCCAGTACTTC,.,TRBJ2-5,14,.,TRBV5-6
CASRDRFNEQFF,TGTGCCAGCAGGGACAGGTTCAATGAGCAGTTCTTC,.,TRBJ2-1,12,TRBD1,TRBV6-5
CASSYGELAGVTDTQYF,TGTGCCAGCTCCTATGGAGAACTAGCGGGAGTCACAGATACGCAGTATTTT,.,TRBJ2-3,17,TRBD2,TRBV2
CASSSSYSSTDTQYF,TGCGCCAGCAGCTCGTCATATAGCAGCACAGATACGCAGTATTTT,.,TRBJ2-3,15,.,TRBV5-1
CASSLQGSEQYF,TGTGCCAGCAGTCTCCAGGGGAGCGAGCAGTACTTC,.,TRBJ2-7,12,.,TRBV6-1
CASSLAGPRLEKLFF,TGTGCCAGCAGCTTGGCGGGACCCAGGCTCGAAAAACTGTTTTTT,.,TRBJ1-4,15,.,TRBV5-6
CASSLQATNEKLFF,TGTGCCAGCAGTTTACAGGCTACTAATGAAAAACTGTTTTTT,.,TRBJ1-4,14,.,TRBV28
CASSLELRRTDTQYF,TGTGCCAGCAGCTTAGAGTTGAGGCGCACAGATACGCAGTATTTT,.,TRBJ2-3,15,.,TRBV7-2
CASSAIAGGPKYEQYF,TGTGCCAGCAGTGCTATAGCGGGAGGGCCTAAATACGAGCAGTACTTC,.,TRBJ2-7,16,TRBD2,TRBV6-1
CASSLGGDLRRYGYTF,TGTGCCAGCAGCTTGGGGGGAGACTTAAGGCGCTATGGCTACACCTTC,.,TRBJ1-2,16,.,TRBV5-8
CASSPQSSWETYEQYF,TGTGCCAGCTCACCACAATCCTCGTGGGAAACCTACGAGCAGTACTTC,.,TRBJ2-7,16,.,TRBV18
CATRGSGSPHNEQFF,TGTGCCACCAGAGGAAGCGGTTCCCCCCACAATGAGCAGTTCTTC,.,TRBJ2-1,15,.,TRBV15
CASGSKTQYF,TGTGCCAGCGGGTCGAAGACCCAGTACTTC,.,TRBJ2-5,10,.,TRBV6-1
CASRMTGVNIQYF,TGTGCCAGCAGGATGACAGGTGTAAACATTCAGTACTTC,.,TRBJ2-4,13,.,TRBV6-1
CASSPTQQGFNQPQHF,TGTGCCAGCTCACCAACGCAACAGGGATTCAATCAGCCCCAGCATTTT,.,TRBJ1-5,16,.,TRBV18
CASSIASGGSSYNEQFF,TGTGCCAGTAGTATAGCTAGCGGAGGCAGCTCCTACAATGAGCAGTTCTTC,.,TRBJ2-1,17,TRBD2,TRBV19
CASSPEQGRNTEAFF,TGTGCCAGCAGCCCTGAACAGGGTCGGAACACTGAAGCTTTCTTT,.,TRBJ1-1,15,.,TRBV7-6
CASSLVPETQYF,TGTGCCAGCAGCTTAGTTCCGGAGACCCAGTACTTC,.,TRBJ2-5,12,.,TRBV11-2
CASSPGTGGSGANVLTF,TGTGCCAGCAGCCCCGGGACAGGGGGCTCTGGGGCCAACGTCCTGACTTTC,.,TRBJ2-6,17,TRBD1,TRBV11-3
CASSLLLARSTDTQYF,TGCGCCAGCAGCTTGTTGCTAGCGAGGAGCACAGATACGCAGTATTTT,.,TRBJ2-3,16,.,TRBV5-1
CANETGTESSYEQYF,TGTGCCAACGAAACGGGGACTGAGAGCTCCTACGAGCAGTACTTC,once,TRBJ2-7,15,.,TRBV27
CASSYGQGVTSSGANVLTF,TGTGCCAGCAGCTATGGACAGGGGGTTACCAGCTCTGGGGCCAACGTCCTGACTTTC,.,TRBJ2-6,19,TRBD1,TRBV13